This T cell receptor beta chain emerged from a study of radiotherapy plus CTLA-4 blockade in lung cancer. On the study more broadly: Disease control reached approximately 30%, with objective responses in 15% to 20%.

Only in-frame clones appear in the TCRdb table, and some are missing; sequencing was by immunoSEQ multiplex PCR. This table has around 45,000 clones, about three quarters appearing once. The CDR3 has 16 amino acids. The germline gives CDR1 SGHTA, CDR2 FQGNSA. V was trimmed by 8 bases and J by 4 bases, leaving 21 bases between them. The chain carries TRBV7-2 and TRBJ2-1, with D tentatively TRBD2 (6 bases). The material was peripheral blood, obtained from a patient treated with radiotherapy plus ipilimumab. The TCR originated in a human donor with non-small cell lung cancer who had a complete response to radiotherapy plus ipilimumab. The CDR3 spells CASRRTKATNYNEQFF. CDR3 bases: TGTGCCAGCCGGCGGACTAAAGCTACAAATTACAATGAGCAGTTCTTC. The whole variable domain, filled in from reference TRBV7-2 and TRBJ2-1, reads GAGVSQSPSNKVTEKGKDVELRCDPISGHTALYWYRQSLGQGLEFLIYFQGNSAPDKSGLPSDRFSAERTGGSVSTLTIQRTQQEDSAVYLCASRRTKATNYNEQFFGPGTRLTVL.